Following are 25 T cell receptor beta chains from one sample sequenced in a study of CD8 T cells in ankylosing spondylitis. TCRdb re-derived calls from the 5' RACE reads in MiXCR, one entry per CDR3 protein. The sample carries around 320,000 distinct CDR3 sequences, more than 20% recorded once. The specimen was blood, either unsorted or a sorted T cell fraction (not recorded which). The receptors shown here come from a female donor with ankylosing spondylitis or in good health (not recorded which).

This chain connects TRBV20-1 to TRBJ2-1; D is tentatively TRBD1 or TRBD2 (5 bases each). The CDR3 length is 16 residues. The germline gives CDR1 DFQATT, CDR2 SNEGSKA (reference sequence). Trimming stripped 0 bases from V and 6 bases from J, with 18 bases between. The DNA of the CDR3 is TGCAGTGCTAGAGATCGAAGGGGCATGGGGGTCAATGAGCAGTTCTTC. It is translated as CSARDRRGMGVNEQFF.

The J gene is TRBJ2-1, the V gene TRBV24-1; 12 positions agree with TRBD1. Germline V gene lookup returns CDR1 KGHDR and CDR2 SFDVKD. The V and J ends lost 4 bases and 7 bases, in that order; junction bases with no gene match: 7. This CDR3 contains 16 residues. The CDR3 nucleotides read TGTGCCACCAGTGACCCGGGACAGGGGGCGCGAAATGAGCAGTTCTTC. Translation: CATSDPGQGARNEQFF.

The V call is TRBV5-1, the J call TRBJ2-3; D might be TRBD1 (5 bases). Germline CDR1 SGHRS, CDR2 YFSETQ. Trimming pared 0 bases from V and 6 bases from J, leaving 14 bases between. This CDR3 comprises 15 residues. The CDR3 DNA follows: TGCGCCAGCAGCTTGGCCGGGCTCAAGGGGGATACGCAGTATTTT. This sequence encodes CASSLAGLKGDTQYF.

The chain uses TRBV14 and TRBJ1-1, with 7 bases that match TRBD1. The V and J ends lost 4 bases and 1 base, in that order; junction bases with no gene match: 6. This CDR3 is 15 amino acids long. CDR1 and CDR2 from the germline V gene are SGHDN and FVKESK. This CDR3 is CASSRNTGANTEAFF. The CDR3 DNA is TGTGCCAGCAGCCGAAATACAGGGGCGAACACTGAAGCTTTCTTT.

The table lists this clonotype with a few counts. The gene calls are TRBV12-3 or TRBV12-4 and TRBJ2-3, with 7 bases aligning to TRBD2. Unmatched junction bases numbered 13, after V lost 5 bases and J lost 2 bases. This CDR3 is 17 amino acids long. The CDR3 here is CASSGGKGTTFTDTQYF. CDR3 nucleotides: TGTGCCAGCAGTGGTGGGAAGGGGACTACTTTCACAGATACGCAGTATTTT.

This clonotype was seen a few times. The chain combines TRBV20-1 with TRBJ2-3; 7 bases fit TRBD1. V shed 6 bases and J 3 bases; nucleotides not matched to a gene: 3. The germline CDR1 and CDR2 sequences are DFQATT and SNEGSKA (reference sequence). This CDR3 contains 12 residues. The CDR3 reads CSAAQGTDTQYF. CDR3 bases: TGCAGTGCAGCACAGGGGACAGATACGCAGTATTTT.

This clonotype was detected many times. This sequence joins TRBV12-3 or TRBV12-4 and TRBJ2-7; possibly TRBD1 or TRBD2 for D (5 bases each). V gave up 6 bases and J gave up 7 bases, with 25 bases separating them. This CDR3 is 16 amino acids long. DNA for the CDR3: TGTGCCAGCAGCCTGGGCCGGGACGGTGCTTTGGGGGAGCAGTACTTC. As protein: CASSLGRDGALGEQYF.

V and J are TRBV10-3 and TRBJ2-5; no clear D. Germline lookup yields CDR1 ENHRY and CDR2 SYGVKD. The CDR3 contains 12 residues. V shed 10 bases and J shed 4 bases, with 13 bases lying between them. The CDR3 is CATAGDLETQYF. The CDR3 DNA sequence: TGTGCCACGGCCGGAGACCTAGAGACCCAGTACTTC.

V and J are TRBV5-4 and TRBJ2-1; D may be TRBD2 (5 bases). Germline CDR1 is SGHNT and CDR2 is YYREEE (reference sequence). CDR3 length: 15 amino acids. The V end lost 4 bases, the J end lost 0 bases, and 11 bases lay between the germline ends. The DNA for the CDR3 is TGTGCCAGCAGCCGTAGGGAGTACTCCTACAATGAGCAGTTCTTC. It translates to CASSRREYSYNEQFF.

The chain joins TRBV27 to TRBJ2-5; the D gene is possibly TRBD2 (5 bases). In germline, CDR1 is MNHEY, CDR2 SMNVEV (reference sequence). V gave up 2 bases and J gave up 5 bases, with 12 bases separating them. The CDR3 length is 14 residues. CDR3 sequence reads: CASSLAGRRETQYF. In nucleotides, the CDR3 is TGTGCCAGCAGTTTAGCGGGCAGACGGGAGACCCAGTACTTC.

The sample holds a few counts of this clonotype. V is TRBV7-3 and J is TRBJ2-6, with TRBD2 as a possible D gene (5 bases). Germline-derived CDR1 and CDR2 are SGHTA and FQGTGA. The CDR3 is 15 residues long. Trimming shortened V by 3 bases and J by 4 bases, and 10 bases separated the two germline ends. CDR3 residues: CASSLTPGGANVLTF. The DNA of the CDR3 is TGTGCCAGCAGCTTGACACCGGGAGGGGCCAACGTCCTGACTTTC.

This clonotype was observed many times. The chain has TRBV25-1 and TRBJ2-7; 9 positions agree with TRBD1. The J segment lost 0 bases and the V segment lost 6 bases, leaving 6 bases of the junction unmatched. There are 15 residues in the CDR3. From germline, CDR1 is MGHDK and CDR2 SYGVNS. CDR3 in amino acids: CASSDPGQGSYEQYF. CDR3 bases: TGTGCCAGCAGCGATCCGGGACAGGGCTCCTACGAGCAGTACTTC.

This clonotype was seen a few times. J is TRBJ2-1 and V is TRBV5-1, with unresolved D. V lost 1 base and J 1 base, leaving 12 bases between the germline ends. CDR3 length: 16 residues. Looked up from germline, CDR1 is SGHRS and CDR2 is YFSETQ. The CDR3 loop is CASSLRWDASYNEQFF. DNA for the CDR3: TGCGCCAGCAGCTTGAGGTGGGATGCATCCTACAATGAGCAGTTCTTC.

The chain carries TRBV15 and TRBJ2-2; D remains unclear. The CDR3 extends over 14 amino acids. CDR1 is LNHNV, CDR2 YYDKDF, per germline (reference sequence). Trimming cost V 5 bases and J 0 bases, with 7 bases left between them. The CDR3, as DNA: TGTGCCACCAGCCCTCTAACGAACACCGGGGAGCTGTTTTTT. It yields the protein CATSPLTNTGELFF.

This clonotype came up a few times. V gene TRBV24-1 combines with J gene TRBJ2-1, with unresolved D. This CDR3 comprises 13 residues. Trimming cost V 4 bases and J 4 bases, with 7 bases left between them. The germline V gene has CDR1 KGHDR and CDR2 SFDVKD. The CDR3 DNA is TGTGCCACCAGTGACAGCTTTTACAATGAGCAGTTCTTC. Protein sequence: CATSDSFYNEQFF.

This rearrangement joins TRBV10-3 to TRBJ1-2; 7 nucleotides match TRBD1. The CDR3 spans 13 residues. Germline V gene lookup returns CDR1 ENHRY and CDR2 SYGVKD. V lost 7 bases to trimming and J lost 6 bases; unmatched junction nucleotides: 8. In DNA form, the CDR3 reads TGTGCCATCACCCAAGACAGGGAAGATGGCTACACCTTC. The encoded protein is CAITQDREDGYTF.

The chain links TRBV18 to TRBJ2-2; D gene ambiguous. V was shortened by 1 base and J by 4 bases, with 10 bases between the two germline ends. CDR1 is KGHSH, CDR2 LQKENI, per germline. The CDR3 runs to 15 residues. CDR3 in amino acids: CASSPRSGITGELFF. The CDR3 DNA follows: TGTGCCAGCTCACCACGGTCAGGCATCACCGGGGAGCTGTTTTTT.

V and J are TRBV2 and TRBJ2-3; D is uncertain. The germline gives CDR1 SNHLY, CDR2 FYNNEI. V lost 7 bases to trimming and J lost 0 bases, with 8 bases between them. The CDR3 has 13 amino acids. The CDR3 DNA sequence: TGTGCCAGCAACCGACTCAGCACAGATACGCAGTATTTT. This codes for CASNRLSTDTQYF.

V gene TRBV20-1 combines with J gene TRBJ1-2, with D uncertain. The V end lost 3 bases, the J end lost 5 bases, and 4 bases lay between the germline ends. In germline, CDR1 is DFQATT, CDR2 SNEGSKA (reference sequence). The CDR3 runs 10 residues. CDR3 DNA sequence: TGCAGTGCTAGTCAATATGGCTACACCTTC. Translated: CSASQYGYTF.

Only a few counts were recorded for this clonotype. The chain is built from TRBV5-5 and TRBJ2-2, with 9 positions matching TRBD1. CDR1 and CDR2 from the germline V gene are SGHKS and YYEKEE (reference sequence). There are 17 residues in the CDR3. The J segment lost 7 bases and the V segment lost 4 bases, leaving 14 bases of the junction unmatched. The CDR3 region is CASSRSGTGTIVGELFF. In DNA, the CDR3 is TGTGCCAGCAGCCGATCCGGGACAGGGACCATCGTCGGGGAGCTGTTTTTT. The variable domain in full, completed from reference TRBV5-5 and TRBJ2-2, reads DAGVTQSPTHLIKTRGQQVTLRCSPISGHKSVSWYQQVLGQGPQFIFQYYEKEERGRGNFPDRFSARQFPNYSSELNVNALLLGDSALYLCASSRSGTGTIVGELFFGEGSRLTVL.

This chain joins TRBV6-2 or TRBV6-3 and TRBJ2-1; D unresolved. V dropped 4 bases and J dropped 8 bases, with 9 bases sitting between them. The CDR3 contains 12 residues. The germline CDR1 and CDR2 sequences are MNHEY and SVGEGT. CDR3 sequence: CASSSRSYEQFF. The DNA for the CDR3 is TGTGCCAGCAGTTCAAGAAGCTATGAGCAGTTCTTC.

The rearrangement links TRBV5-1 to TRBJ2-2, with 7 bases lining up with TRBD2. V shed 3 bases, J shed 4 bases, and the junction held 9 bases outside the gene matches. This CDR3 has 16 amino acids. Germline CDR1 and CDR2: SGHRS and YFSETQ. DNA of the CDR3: TGCGCCAGCAGCTCGCCGGCGGGAGTGGGCACCGGGGAGCTGTTTTTT. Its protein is CASSSPAGVGTGELFF.

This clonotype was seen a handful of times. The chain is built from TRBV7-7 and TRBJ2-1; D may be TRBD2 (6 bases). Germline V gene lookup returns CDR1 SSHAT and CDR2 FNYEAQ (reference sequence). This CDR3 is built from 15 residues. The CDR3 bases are TGTGCTAGCGCCCTAGCGTTAAGCTCCTACAATGAGCAGTTCTTC. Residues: CASALALSSYNEQFF.

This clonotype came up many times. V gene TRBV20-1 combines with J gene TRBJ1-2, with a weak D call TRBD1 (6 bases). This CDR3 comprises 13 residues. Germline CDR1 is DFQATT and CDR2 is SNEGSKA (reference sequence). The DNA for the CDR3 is TGCAGCGTACCGGCCCCGGGGGCATATGGCTACACCTTC. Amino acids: CSVPAPGAYGYTF.

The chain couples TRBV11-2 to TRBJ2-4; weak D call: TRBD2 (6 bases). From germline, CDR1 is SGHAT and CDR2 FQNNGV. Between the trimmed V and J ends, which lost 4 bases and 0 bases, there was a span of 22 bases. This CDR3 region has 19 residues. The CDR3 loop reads CASSSAGTPIHLAKNIQYF. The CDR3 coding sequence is TGTGCCAGCAGCTCTGCTGGGACTCCCATCCACCTAGCCAAAAACATTCAGTACTTC.